The present T cell receptor beta chain was sequenced within a study of blood T cell repertoires in COVID-19. The wider study: Italy, Spain and the United States were the sources of the convalescent and acute COVID-19 samples. T cells, B-cell-depleted T cells, or PBMCs provided the cDNA or gDNA that served as material.

Per the original data handling: Amplifying reference gene primers gave estimates of nucleated cell counts. Clones were sequenced by immunoSEQ multiplex PCR, and TCRdb holds only the in-frame ones, with some missing. The V and J calls and the clone size are those of that table, but D and trimming were determined from the DNA. This table holds around 100,000 clones, about 90% found once. The receptor comes from a man aged 25-45 years in a cohort sampled during active COVID-19. Sequenced: peripheral blood.

The CDR3 bases are TGTGCCAGCAGCTTAAGTCTGGTCGGAGGGGCTGCGGAAGCTTTCTTT. Translated: CASSLSLVGGAAEAFF. The chain is built from TRBV7-2 and TRBJ1-1, with a tentative D call TRBD1 (5 bases). The CDR3 loop spans 16 amino acids. V gave up 2 bases and J gave up 8 bases, with 21 bases separating them. Germline values: CDR1 SGHTA, CDR2 FQGNSA.